This T cell receptor beta chain was retrieved from a study of OX40 agonist ivuxolimab in advanced cancers. On this clone: Its specificity is unknown.

Regarding the study as a whole: Several nonresponders also turned out to have low normalized T-cell clonal expansion.

Assay: immunoSEQ multiplex PCR; the TCRdb copy retains only in-frame clones and omits some. The table shows 50,000 or so clones, with less than 90% occurring only once. From germline, CDR1 is SGHNT and CDR2 YYREEE (reference sequence). V was shortened by 0 bases and J by 4 bases, with 15 bases between the two germline ends. The CDR3 totals 16 residues. This chain links TRBV5-4 with TRBJ2-3; D tentatively fits TRBD1 or TRBD2 (5 bases each). The sample consisted of CD4+ or CD8+ T cells sorted from blood, taken in a trial of the OX40 agonist ivuxolimab. This sequence originates from an adult with an advanced solid tumor such as melanoma, head and neck, liver or kidney cancer. The CDR3 sequence is CASSLASGPRADTQYF. The CDR3 nucleotides read TGTGCCAGCAGCTTGGCCTCGGGGCCCCGGGCAGATACGCAGTATTTT. Drawing the rest from reference TRBV5-4 and TRBJ2-3, the complete variable domain is ETGVTQSPTHLIKTRGQQVTLRCSSQSGHNTVSWYQQALGQGPQFIFQYYREEENGRGNFPPRFSGLQFPNYSSELNVNALELDDSALYLCASSLASGPRADTQYFGPGTRLTVL.